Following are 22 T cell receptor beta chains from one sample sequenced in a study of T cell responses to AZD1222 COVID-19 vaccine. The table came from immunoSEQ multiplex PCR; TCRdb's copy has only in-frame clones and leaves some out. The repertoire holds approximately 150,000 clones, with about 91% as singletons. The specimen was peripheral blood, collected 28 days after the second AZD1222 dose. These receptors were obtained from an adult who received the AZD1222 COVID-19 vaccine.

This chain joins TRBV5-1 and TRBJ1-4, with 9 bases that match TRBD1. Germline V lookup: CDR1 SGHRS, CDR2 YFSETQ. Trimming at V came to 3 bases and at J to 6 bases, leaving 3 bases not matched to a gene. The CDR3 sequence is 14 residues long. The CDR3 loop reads CASSYGQGHEKLFF. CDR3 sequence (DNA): TGCGCCAGCAGCTACGGACAGGGGCATGAAAAACTGTTTTTT.

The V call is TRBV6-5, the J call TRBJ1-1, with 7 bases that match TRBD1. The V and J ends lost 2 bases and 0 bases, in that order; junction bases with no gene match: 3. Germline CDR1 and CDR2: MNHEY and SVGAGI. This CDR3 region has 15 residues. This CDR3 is CASSYQGGVNTEAFF. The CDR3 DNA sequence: TGTGCCAGCAGTTACCAGGGGGGAGTGAACACTGAAGCTTTCTTT.

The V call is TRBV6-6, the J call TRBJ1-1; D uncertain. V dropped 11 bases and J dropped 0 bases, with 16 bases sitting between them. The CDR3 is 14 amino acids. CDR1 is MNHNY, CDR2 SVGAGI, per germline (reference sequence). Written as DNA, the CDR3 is TGTGCCTGCCGGCCTATAGATATGAACACTGAAGCTTTCTTT. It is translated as CACRPIDMNTEAFF.

Written as DNA, the CDR3 is TGTGCCAGCAGTTCGCACCGGGACAGGGGTATGGGCAATCAGCCCCAGCATTTT. Its protein is CASSSHRDRGMGNQPQHF. The chain joins TRBV6-2 or TRBV6-3 to TRBJ1-5; 10 bases line up with TRBD1. The trim removed 4 bases at V and 2 bases at J, leaving 11 bases unmatched. Germline V lookup: CDR1 MNHEY, CDR2 SVGEGT. CDR3 length: 18 amino acids.

The chain's CDR3 is CASSKTTGLGQPQHF. CDR3 nucleotide sequence: TGTGCCAGCAGCAAAACGACAGGGTTGGGTCAGCCCCAGCATTTT. This rearrangement joins TRBV7-2 to TRBJ1-5; 7 bases fit TRBD1. Germline V gene lookup returns CDR1 SGHTA and CDR2 FQGNSA. The CDR3 totals 15 residues. J lost 6 bases, V lost 5 bases, and 10 bases had no gene match.

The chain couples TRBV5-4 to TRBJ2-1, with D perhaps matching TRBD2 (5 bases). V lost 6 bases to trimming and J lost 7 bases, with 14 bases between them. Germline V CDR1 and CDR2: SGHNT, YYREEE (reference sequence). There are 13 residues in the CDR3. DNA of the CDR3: TGTGCCAGCAAGCGGCTAGAATGGAATGAGCAGTTCTTC. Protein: CASKRLEWNEQFF.

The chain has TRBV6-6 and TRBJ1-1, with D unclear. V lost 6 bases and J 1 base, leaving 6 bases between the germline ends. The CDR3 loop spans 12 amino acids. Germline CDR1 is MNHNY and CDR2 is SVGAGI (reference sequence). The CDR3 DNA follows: TGTGCCAGCAGCCATTCGAACACTGAAGCTTTCTTT. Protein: CASSHSNTEAFF.

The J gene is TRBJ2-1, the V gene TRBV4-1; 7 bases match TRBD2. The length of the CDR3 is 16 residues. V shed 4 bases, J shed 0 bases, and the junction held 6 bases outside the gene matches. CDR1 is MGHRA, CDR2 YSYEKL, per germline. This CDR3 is CASSPERDPSYNEQFF. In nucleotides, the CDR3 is TGCGCCAGCAGCCCAGAGCGGGACCCCTCCTACAATGAGCAGTTCTTC.

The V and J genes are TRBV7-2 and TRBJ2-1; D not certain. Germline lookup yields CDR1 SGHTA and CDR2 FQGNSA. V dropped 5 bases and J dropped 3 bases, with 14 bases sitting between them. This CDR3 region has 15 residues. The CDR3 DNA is TGTGCCAGCAGCCAGCCAGCTAGAAGCTACAATGAGCAGTTCTTC. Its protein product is CASSQPARSYNEQFF.

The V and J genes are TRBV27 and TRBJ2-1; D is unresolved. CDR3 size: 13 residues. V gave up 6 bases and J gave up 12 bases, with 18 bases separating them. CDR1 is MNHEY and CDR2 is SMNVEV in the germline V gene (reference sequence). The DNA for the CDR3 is TGTGCCAGCAGCCGTCTCCTGGGGTCGCCGCAGTTCTTC. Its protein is CASSRLLGSPQFF.

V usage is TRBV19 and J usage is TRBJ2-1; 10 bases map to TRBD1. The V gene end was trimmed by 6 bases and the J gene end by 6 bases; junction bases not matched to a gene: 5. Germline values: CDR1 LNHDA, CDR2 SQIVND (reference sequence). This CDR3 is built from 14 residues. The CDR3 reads CASSPTGGLNEQFF. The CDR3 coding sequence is TGTGCCAGTAGCCCGACAGGGGGCCTCAATGAGCAGTTCTTC.

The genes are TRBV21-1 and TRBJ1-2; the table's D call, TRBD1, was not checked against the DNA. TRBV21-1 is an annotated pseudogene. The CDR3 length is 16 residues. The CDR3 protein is CASSDIQLHQNYGYTF. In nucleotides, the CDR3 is TGTGCCAGCAGCGACATACAATTACATCAGAATTATGGCTACACCTTC.

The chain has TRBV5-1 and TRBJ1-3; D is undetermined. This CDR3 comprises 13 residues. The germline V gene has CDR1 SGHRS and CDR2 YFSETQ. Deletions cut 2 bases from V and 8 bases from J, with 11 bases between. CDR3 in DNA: TGCGCCAGCAGCTTTCCACCGGAGGACACCATATATTTT. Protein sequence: CASSFPPEDTIYF.

The CDR3 nucleotides are TGTGCCATCAGTGAGTCCAGGGTCCAAGAGACCCAGTACTTC. Translating gives CAISESRVQETQYF. The rearrangement links TRBV10-3 to TRBJ2-5; D may be TRBD1 (5 bases). Trimming pared 0 bases from V and 1 base from J, leaving 6 bases between. Germline loops: CDR1 ENHRY, CDR2 SYGVKD. The CDR3 runs 14 residues.

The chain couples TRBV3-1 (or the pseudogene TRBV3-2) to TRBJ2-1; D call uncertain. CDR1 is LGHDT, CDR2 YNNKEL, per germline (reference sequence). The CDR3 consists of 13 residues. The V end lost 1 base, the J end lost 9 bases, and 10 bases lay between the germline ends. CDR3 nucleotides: TGTGCCAGCAGCCAAGTCGCAGTACCTGAGCAGTTCTTC. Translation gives CASSQVAVPEQFF.

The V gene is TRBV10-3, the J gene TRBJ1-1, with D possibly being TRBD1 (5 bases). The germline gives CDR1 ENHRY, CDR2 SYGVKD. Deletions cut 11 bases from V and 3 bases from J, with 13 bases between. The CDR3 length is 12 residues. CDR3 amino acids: CAVRRGDTEAFF. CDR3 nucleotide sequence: TGTGCCGTCCGTCGGGGGGACACTGAAGCTTTCTTT.

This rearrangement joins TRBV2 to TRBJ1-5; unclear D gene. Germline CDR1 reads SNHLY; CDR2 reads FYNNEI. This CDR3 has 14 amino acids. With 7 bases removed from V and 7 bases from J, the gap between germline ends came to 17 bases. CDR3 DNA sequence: TGTGCCAGCAATAGGGATGACAAGGGACAGCCCCAGCATTTT. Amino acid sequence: CASNRDDKGQPQHF.

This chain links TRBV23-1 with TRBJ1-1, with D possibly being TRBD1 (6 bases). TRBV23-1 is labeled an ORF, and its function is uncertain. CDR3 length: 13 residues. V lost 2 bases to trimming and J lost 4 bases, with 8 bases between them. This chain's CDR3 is CASSQRGGTEAFF. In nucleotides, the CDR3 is TGCGCCAGCAGTCAAAGGGGGGGCACTGAAGCTTTCTTT.

CDR3 nucleotide sequence: TGTGCCAGCAGCTTGAGTAGCGGGGGATTCACAGATACGCAGTATTTT. Translated, it gives CASSLSSGGFTDTQYF. V usage is TRBV7-9 and J usage is TRBJ2-3; 9 positions match TRBD2. Germline CDR1 and CDR2: SEHNR and FQNEAQ (reference sequence). The CDR3 extends over 16 amino acids. V lost 3 bases and J lost 2; bases outside the gene matches: 6.

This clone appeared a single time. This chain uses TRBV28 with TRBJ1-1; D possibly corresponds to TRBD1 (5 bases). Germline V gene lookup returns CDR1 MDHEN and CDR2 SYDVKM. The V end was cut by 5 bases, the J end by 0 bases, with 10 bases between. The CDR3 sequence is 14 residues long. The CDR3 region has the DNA TGTGCCAGCAGTCCCGGGACCTTGAACACTGAAGCTTTCTTT. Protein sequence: CASSPGTLNTEAFF. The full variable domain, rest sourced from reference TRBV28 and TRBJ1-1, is DVKVTQSSRYLVKRTGEKVFLECVQDMDHENMFWYRQDPGLGLRLIYFSYDVKMKEKGDIPEGYSVSREKKERFSLILESASTNQTSMYLCASSPGTLNTEAFFGQGTRLTVV.

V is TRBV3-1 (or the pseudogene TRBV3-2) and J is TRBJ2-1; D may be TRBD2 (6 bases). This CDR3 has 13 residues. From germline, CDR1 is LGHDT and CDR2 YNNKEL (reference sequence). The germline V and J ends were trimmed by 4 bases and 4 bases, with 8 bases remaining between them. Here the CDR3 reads CASSLSGYNEQFF. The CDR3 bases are TGTGCCAGCAGCCTTAGCGGATACAATGAGCAGTTCTTC.

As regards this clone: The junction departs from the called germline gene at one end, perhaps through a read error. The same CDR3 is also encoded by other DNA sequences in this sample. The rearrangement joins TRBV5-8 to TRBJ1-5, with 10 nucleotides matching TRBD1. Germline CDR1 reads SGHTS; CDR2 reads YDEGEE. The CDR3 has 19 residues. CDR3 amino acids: CASSFGTGTGAFGNQPQHF. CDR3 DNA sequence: TGTGCCAGTAGCTTCGGTACCGGGACAGGGGCATTTGGCAATCAGCCCCAGCATTTT.